The T cell receptor (beta chain) described here comes from a study of shared clonotypes between healthy human individuals (TCRdb year 2020). As for the study more broadly: A few men and two women, aged 18 to 49 years, made up the cohort. The study deeply sequenced blood TCR repertoires of several healthy adults to estimate repertoire size and the extent of clonotype sharing between individuals. Per donor, three plates each were used for CD4 naive and CD4 memory, two for CD8 naive, and one for CD8 memory. To increase sequencing depth and limit assay-specific biases, different laboratories used diverse techniques to prepare libraries and sequence TCR repertoires. Per donor, leukapheresis produced somewhere between about 0.94 and 10 billion PBMCs.

CD8 naive samples consisted of CD45RO-negative cells that were positively selected for CCR7, yielding a CD45RA+CCR7+ population without TemRA cells. Donors were healthy HIV-negative adults with no recently reported acute infections or vaccinations. Every donor was a Caucasian adult living in Nashville, Tennessee, USA. Blood was obtained by leukapheresis, after which PBMCs were separated by Ficoll-Histopaque density gradient centrifugation and cryopreserved in liquid nitrogen vapor phase. Analytical flow cytometry was used to check the purity and quantity of each magnetically sorted T cell population. From each sorted fraction, genomic DNA was isolated and quantified by UV absorbance on a Nanodrop 2000c. To note about this clone: The antigen this receptor binds is unknown. No qualities accompany the bases; no much larger clone lies one base away.

From the germline V gene (reference sequence), CDR1 is LNHNV and CDR2 is YYDKDF. V is pared back by 5 bases and J by 6 bases, with 7 bases lying between the germline termini. The CDR3 starts with the cysteine, ends with the phenylalanine, and has 11 residues. Only the CDR3 DNA is retained, 33 bases long and in frame from the first base. TCR CDR3 regions were amplified from genomic DNA by multiplex PCR using the deep immunoSEQ assay. Extracted genomic DNA from each cell subset was spread evenly across all wells of several immunoSEQ 96-well plates, with each plate serving as a replicate. Each replicate PCR for sorted subsets received about 180 ng genomic DNA, equal to about 30,000 T cell genomes. Purified libraries were measured with a Qubit 3.0 fluorometer, size-checked on a Bioanalyzer 2100, and measured again with the KAPA Library Quantification kit. Each immunoSEQ 96-well plate was sequenced on its own single-read 150-cycle Illumina NextSeq 550 flow cell. In the authors' own workflow: The immunoSEQ output contained only junctional sequences without quality scores, so filtering could not match that applied to full-length reads. Sequences were annotated with PyIR, a Python wrapper for IgBLAST v1.9, using IMGT germline references to assign V/J genes and CDR3. Reads were removed for weak V/J assignments (E-value above 1e-6), missing CDR3, stop codons, out-of-frame junctions, or ambiguous translated residues. V3J clonotypes were defined as sequences sharing an identical inferred V gene, J gene, and CDR3 amino acid sequence. Percentage overlap between repertoires was computed as shared unique clonotypes divided by the size of the smaller repertoire. Three approaches were used to assess repertoire richness: RTK rarefaction, the Chao1 estimator, and Recon v2.1 estimates of unobserved clonotypes. Generation probabilities for all TCRbeta clonotypes obtained by the gDNA method from a handful of donors were computed using OLGA. The table comes from immuneACCESS by way of TCRdb, which keeps in-frame sequences with V and J called. Part of the clones is missing from these tables; in studies checked, under half for an unresolved V gene and the rest for unknown reasons. V and J calls plus clone size are reproduced from that table; the DNA served to infer D and trimming. The sample table lists roughly 590,000 clones, 95% to 96% of them with a count of one. The ten largest clonotypes hold about 0.11% of the sample.

Findings and caveats that apply to the study as a whole: Estimated clonotype richness was generally larger for naive than for memory subsets. Sampling was limited to blood, and TCR repertoires in tissue likely differ from TCR repertoires in blood. Even with the large sequencing depth, rarefaction of the sorted-subset datasets indicated that sequencing was incomplete. Higher generation probabilities were observed for clonotypes shared by all four sorted-subset donors than for non-shared clonotypes. Sharing across several donors was observed for approximately 5% of naive CD4, 3.5% of naive CD8, 2% to 2.5% of memory CD4, and approximately 0.41% of memory CD8 clonotypes. Because the study included a small number of donors, the genetic and exposure-history diversity represented was limited. Pairwise subsampling indicated that sequencing depth was expected to affect the degree of clonotype sharing among donors.

This clonotype was sampled from a woman aged 25-40 years in good health. In this chain, TRBV15 is recombined with TRBJ1-1; TRBD1 could be the D gene, as 5 bases match. Material: naive CD8+ T cells sorted from blood. The sample's cell subset or site label, decoded: CD45RA+CCR7+. The base sequence is TGTGCCACCAGCGCGGGGGCTGAAGCTTTCTTT. Translated, this gives CATSAGAEAFF. Supplemented by the reference TRBV15 and TRBJ1-1 proteins around the CDR3, the complete variable domain is DAMVIQNPRYQVTQFGKPVTLSCSQTLNHNVMYWYQQKSSQAPKLLFHYYDKDFNNEADTPDNFQSRRPNTSFCFLDIRSPGLGDTAMYLCATSAGAEAFFGQGTRLTVV.